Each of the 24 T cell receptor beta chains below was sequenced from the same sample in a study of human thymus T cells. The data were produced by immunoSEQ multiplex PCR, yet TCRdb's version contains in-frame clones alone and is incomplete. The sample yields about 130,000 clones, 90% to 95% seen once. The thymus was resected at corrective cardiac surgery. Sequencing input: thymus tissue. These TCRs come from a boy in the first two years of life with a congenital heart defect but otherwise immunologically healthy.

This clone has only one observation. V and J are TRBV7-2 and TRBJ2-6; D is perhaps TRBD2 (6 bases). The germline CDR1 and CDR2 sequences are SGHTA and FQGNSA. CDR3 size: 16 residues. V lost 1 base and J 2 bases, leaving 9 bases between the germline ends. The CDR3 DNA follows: TGTGCCAGCAGCTTAGAATGGGGGGCTGGGGCCAACGTCCTGACTTTC. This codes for CASSLEWGAGANVLTF. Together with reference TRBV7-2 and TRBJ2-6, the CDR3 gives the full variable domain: GAGVSQSPSNKVTEKGKDVELRCDPISGHTALYWYRQSLGQGLEFLIYFQGNSAPDKSGLPSDRFSAERTGGSVSTLTIQRTQQEDSAVYLCASSLEWGAGANVLTFGAGSRLTVL.

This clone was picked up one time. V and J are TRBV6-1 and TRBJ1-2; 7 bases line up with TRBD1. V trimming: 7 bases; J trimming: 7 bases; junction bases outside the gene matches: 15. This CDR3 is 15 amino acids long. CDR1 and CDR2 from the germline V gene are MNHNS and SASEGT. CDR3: CASTRGLGQHGGYTF. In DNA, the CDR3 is TGTGCCAGCACCAGGGGGTTAGGCCAACATGGTGGCTACACCTTC.

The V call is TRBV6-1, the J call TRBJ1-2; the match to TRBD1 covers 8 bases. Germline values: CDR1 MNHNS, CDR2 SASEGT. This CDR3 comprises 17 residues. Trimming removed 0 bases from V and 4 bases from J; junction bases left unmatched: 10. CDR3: CASSEARGDRPRYGYTF. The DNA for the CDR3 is TGTGCCAGCAGTGAAGCGCGGGGGGACAGGCCACGCTATGGCTACACCTTC.

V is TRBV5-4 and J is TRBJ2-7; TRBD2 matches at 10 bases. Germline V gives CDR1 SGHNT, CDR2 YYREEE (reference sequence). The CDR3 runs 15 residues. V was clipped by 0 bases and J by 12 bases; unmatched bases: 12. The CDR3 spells CASSLGPWSGGALYF. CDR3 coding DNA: TGTGCCAGCAGCTTGGGCCCCTGGAGCGGGGGGGCTCTGTACTTC.

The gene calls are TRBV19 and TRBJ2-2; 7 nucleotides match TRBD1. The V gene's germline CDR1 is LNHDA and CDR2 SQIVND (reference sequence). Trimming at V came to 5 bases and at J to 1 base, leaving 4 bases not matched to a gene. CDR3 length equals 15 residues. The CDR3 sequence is CASSSRTGNTGELFF. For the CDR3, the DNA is TGTGCCAGTAGTTCCAGGACAGGGAACACCGGGGAGCTGTTTTTT.

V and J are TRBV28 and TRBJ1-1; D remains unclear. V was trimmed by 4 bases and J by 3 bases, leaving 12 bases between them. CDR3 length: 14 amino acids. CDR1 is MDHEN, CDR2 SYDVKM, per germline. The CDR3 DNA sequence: TGTGCCAGCAGTTGGGGTCTTCTGGACACTGAAGCTTTCTTT. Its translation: CASSWGLLDTEAFF.

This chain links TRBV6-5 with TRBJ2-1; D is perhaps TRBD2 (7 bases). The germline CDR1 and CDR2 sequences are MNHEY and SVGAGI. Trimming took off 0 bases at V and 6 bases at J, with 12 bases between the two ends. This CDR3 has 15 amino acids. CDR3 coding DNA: TGTGCCAGCAGTTACTCGACGCGGGGGCCCAATGAGCAGTTCTTC. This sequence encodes CASSYSTRGPNEQFF.

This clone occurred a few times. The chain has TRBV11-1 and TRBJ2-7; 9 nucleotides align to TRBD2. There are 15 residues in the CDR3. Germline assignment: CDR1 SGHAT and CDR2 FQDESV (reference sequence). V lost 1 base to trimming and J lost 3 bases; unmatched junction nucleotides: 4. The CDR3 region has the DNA TGTGCCAGCAGCTTAGGCGGGGGGGCGGTCTACGAGCAGTACTTC. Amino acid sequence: CASSLGGGAVYEQYF.

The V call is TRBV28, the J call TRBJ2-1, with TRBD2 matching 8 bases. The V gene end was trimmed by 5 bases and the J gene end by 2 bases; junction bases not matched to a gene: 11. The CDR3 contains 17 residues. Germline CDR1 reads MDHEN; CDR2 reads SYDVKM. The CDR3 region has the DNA TGTGCCAGCAGTCCCCCGGGACTAGAAATTACCTACAATGAGCAGTTCTTC. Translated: CASSPPGLEITYNEQFF.

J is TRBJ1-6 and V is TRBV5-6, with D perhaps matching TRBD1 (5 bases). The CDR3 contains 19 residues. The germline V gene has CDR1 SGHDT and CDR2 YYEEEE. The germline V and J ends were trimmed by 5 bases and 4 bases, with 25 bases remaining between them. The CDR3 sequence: CASSYTVEDIREYNSPLHF. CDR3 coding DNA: TGTGCCAGCAGTTATACCGTGGAGGACATCAGAGAGTATAATTCACCCCTCCACTTT.

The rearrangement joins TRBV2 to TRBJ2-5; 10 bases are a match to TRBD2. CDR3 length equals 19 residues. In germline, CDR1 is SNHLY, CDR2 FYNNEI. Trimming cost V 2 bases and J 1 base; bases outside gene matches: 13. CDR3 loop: CASSEKSASGGRGQETQYF. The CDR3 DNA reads TGTGCCAGCAGTGAAAAATCGGCTAGCGGGGGCCGGGGCCAAGAGACCCAGTACTTC.

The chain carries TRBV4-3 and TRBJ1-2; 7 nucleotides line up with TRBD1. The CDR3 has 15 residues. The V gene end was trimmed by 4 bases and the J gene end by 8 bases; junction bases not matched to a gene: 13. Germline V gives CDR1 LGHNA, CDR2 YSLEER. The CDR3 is CASSREGTAPSGYTF. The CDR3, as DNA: TGCGCCAGCAGCCGAGAAGGGACAGCCCCGTCGGGCTACACCTTC.

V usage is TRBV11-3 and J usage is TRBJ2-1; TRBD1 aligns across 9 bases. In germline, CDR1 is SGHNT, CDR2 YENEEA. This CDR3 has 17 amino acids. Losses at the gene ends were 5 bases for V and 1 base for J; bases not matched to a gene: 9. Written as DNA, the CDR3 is TGTGCCAGCAGCCCCGGGACAGGGCGGCCTTCCTACAATGAGCAGTTCTTC. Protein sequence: CASSPGTGRPSYNEQFF.

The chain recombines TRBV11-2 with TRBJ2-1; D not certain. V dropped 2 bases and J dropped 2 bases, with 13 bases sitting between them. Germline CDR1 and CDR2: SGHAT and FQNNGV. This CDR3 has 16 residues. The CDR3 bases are TGTGCCAGCAGCTTACAGTCGGTCCTGCCCTACAATGAGCAGTTCTTC. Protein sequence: CASSLQSVLPYNEQFF.

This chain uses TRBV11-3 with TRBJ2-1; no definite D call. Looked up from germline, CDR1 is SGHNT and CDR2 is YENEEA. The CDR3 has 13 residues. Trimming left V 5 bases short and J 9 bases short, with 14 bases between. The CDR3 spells CASSTTYDGEQFF. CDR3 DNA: TGTGCCAGCAGCACAACGTATGATGGTGAGCAGTTCTTC.

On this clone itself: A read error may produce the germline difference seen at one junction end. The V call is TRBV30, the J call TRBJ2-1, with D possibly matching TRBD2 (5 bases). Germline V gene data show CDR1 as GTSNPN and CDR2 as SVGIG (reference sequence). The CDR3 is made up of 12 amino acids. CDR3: CAWGKFPEVPLF. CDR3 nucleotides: TGTGCCTGGGGGAAATTTCCGGAGGTCCCCCTCTTC.

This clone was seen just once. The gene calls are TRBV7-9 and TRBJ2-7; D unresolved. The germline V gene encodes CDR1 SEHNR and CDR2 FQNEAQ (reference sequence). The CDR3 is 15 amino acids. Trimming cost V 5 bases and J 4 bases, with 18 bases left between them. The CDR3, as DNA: TGTGCCAGCAGCCCAATTCGAGTCGGGCTTTACGAGCAGTACTTC. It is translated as CASSPIRVGLYEQYF.

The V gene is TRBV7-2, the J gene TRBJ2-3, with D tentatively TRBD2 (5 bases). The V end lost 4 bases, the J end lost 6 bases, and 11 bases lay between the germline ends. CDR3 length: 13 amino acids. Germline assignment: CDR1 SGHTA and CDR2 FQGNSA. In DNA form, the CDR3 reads TGTGCCAGCAGCTATGCGGGCGAGGATACGCAGTATTTT. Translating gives CASSYAGEDTQYF. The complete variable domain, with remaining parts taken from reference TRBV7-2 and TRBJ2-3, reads GAGVSQSPSNKVTEKGKDVELRCDPISGHTALYWYRQSLGQGLEFLIYFQGNSAPDKSGLPSDRFSAERTGGSVSTLTIQRTQQEDSAVYLCASSYAGEDTQYFGPGTRLTVL.

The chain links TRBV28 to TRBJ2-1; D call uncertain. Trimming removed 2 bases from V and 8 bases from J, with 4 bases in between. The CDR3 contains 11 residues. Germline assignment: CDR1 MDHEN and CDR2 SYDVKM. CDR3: CASSLRDEQFF. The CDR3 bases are TGTGCCAGCAGTTTACGGGATGAGCAGTTCTTC.

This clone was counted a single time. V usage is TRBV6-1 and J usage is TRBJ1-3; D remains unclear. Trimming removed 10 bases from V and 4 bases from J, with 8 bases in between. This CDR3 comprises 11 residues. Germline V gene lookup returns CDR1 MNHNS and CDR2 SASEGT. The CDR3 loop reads CATVQGNTIYF. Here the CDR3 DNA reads TGTGCCACCGTACAGGGAAACACCATATATTTT.

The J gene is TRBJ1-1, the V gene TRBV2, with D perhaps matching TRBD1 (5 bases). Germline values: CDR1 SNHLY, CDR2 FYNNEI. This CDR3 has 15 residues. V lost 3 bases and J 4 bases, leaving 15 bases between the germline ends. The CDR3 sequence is CASSDAGAALTEAFF. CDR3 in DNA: TGTGCCAGCAGTGACGCTGGGGCGGCGCTCACTGAAGCTTTCTTT.

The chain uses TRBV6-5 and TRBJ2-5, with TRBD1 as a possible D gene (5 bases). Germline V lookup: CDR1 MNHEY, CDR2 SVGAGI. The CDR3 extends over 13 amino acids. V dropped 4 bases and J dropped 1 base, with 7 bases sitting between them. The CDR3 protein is CASSWTLQETQYF. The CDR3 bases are TGTGCCAGCAGTTGGACACTCCAAGAGACCCAGTACTTC.

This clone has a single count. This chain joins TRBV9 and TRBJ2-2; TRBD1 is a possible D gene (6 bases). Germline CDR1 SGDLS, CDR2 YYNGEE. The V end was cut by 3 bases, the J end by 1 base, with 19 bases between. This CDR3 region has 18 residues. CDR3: CASSAPPGQGGNTGELFF. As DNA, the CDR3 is TGTGCCAGCAGCGCACCACCCGGGCAAGGGGGGAACACCGGGGAGCTGTTTTTT.

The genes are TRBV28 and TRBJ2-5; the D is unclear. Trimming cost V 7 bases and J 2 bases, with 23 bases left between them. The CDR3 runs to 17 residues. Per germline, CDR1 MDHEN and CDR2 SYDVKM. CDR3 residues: CASISRYTAGEQETQYF. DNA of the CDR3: TGTGCCAGCATTAGTCGTTATACCGCCGGAGAGCAAGAGACCCAGTACTTC.